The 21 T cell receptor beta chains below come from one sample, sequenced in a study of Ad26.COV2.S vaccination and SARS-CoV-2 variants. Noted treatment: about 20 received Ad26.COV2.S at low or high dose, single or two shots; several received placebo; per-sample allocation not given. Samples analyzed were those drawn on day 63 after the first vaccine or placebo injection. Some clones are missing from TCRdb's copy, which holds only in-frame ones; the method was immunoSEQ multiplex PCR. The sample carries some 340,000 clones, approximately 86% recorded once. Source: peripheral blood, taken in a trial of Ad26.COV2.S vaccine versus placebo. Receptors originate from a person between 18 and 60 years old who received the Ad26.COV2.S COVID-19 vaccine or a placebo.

This CDR3 is CASSLAGGSVYEQYF. DNA for the CDR3: TGTGCCAGCAGCTTAGCTGGCGGATCAGTCTACGAGCAGTACTTC. J is TRBJ2-7 and V is TRBV7-8, with D unclear. Trimming took off 0 bases at V and 3 bases at J, with 12 bases between the two ends. CDR1 and CDR2 from the germline V gene are SGHVS and FQNEAQ. The CDR3 contains 15 residues.

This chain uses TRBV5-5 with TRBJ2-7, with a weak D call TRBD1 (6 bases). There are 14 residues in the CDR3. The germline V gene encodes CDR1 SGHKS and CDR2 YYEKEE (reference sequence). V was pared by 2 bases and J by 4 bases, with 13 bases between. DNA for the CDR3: TGTGCCAGCAGCTTACCGGGACACCTATACGAGCAGTACTTC. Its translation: CASSLPGHLYEQYF. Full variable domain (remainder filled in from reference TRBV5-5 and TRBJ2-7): DAGVTQSPTHLIKTRGQQVTLRCSPISGHKSVSWYQQVLGQGPQFIFQYYEKEERGRGNFPDRFSARQFPNYSSELNVNALLLGDSALYLCASSLPGHLYEQYFGPGTRLTVT.

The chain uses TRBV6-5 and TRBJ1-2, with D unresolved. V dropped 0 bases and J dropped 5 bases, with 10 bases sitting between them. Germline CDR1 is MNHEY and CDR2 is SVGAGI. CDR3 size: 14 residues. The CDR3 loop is CASSYSMGFYGYTF. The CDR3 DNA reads TGTGCCAGCAGTTACTCGATGGGGTTTTATGGCTACACCTTC.

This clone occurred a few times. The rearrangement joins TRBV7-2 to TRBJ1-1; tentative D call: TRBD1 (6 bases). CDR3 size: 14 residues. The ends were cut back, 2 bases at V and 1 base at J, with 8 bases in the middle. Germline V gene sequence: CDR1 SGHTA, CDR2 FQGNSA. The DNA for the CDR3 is TGTGCCAGCAGCTTAACAGGGTCGAACACTGAAGCTTTCTTT. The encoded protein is CASSLTGSNTEAFF.

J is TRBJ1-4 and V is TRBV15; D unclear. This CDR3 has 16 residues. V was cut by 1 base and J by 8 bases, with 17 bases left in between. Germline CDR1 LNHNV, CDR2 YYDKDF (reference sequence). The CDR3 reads CATSRGGPAWSEKLFF. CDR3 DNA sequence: TGTGCCACCAGCAGAGGGGGTCCCGCATGGAGCGAAAAACTGTTTTTT.

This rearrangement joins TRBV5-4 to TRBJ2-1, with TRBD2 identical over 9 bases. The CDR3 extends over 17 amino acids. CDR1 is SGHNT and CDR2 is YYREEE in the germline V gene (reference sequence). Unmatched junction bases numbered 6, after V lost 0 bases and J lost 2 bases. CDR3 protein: CASSLDPSGVPYNEQFF. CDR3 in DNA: TGTGCCAGCAGCTTGGATCCTAGCGGGGTGCCCTACAATGAGCAGTTCTTC.

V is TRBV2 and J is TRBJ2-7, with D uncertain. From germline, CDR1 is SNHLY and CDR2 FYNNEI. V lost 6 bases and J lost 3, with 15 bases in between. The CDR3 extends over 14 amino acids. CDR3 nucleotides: TGTGCCAGCAGGAGAGACACTAACCGCTACGAGCAGTACTTC. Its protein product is CASRRDTNRYEQYF. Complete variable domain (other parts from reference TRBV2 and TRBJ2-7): EPEVTQTPSHQVTQMGQEVILRCVPISNHLYFYWYRQILGQKVEFLVSFYNNEISEKSEIFDDQFSVERPDGSNFTLKIRSTKLEDSAMYFCASRRDTNRYEQYFGPGTRLTVT.

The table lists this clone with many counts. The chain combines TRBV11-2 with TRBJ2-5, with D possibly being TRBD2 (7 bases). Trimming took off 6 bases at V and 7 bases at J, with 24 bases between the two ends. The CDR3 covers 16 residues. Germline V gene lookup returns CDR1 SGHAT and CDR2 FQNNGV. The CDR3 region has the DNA TGTGCCAGCAGACCCCGGTTGAGCGGGGAGGGGGTGACCCAGTACTTC. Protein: CASRPRLSGEGVTQYF.

The CDR3: CAGGTEIDSPLHF. The DNA of the CDR3 is TGTGCCGGCGGGACAGAGATTGATTCACCCCTCCACTTT. The rearrangement links TRBV10-3 to TRBJ1-6, with 7 bases aligning to TRBD1. The CDR3 is made up of 13 amino acids. Looked up from germline, CDR1 is ENHRY and CDR2 is SYGVKD. Germline trimming cut 11 bases from V and 8 bases from J; bases unmatched to any gene: 9.

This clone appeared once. The DNA for the CDR3 is TGTGCCAGCTCGCGGGCGGGGGAGACCCAGTACTTC. It yields the protein CASSRAGETQYF. The chain has TRBV18 and TRBJ2-5, with a weak D call TRBD2 (6 bases). CDR1 is KGHSH and CDR2 is LQKENI in the germline V gene. V shed 6 bases and J shed 5 bases, with 10 bases lying between them. The CDR3 contains 12 residues.

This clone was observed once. In DNA form, the CDR3 reads TGTGCCAGCAGCGAACCCGGGACTAGCGGGGCTCGTGGGCAGTTCTTC. Its translation: CASSEPGTSGARGQFF. The chain couples TRBV7-3 to TRBJ2-1; 13 positions agree with TRBD2. This CDR3 is built from 16 residues. J lost 12 bases, V lost 5 bases, and 13 bases had no gene match. CDR1 is SGHTA, CDR2 FQGTGA, per germline.

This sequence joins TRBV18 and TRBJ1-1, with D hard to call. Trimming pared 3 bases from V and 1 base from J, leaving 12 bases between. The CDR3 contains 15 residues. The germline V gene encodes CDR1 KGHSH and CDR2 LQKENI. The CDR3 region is CASSPSQLQNTEAFF. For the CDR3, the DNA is TGTGCCAGCTCACCTTCCCAGCTGCAGAACACTGAAGCTTTCTTT.

The CDR3 DNA reads as TGTGCCAGCAGCTTAGAGGCTAGCACCGGGGAGCTGTTTTTT. Translated, it gives CASSLEASTGELFF. This chain joins TRBV11-2 and TRBJ2-2; D remains unclear. Germline CDR1 SGHAT, CDR2 FQNNGV. V was cut by 0 bases and J by 4 bases, with 6 bases left in between. This CDR3 contains 14 residues.

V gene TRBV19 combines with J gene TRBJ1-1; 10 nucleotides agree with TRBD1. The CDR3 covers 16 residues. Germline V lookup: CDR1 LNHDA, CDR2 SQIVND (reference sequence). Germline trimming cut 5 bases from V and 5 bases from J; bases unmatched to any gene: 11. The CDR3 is CASSGSPGQGRTEAFF. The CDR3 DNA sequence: TGTGCCAGTAGTGGTTCCCCGGGACAGGGGCGAACTGAAGCTTTCTTT.

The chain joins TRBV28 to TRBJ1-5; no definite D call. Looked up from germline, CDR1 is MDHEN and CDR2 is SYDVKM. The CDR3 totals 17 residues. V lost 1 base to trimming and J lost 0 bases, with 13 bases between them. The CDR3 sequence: CASSLSLTRYSNQPQHF. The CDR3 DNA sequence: TGTGCCAGCAGTTTATCCCTCACCCGGTATAGCAATCAGCCCCAGCATTTT. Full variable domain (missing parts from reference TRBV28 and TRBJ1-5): DVKVTQSSRYLVKRTGEKVFLECVQDMDHENMFWYRQDPGLGLRLIYFSYDVKMKEKGDIPEGYSVSREKKERFSLILESASTNQTSMYLCASSLSLTRYSNQPQHFGDGTRLSIL.

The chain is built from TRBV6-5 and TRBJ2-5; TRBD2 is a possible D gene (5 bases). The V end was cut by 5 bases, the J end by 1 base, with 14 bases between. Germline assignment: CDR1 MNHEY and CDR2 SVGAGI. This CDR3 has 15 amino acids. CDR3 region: CASSLYQRSQETQYF. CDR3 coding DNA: TGTGCCAGCAGTCTGTATCAGCGGTCCCAAGAGACCCAGTACTTC.

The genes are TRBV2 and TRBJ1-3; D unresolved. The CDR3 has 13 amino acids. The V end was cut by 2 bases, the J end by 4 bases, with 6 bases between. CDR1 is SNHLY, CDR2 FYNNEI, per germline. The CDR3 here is CASSEIEGNTIYF. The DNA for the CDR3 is TGTGCCAGCAGTGAAATAGAGGGAAACACCATATATTTT.

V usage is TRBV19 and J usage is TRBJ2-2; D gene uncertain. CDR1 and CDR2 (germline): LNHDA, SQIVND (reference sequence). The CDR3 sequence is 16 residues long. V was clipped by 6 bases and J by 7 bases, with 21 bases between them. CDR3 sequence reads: CASSLAAIRTNGELFF. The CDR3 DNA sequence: TGTGCCAGTAGCTTGGCGGCGATACGAACAAACGGGGAGCTGTTTTTT.

The CDR3 loop is CASSLEPGGSTEAFF. Here the CDR3 DNA reads TGTGCCAGCAGCTTGGAACCCGGGGGGTCCACTGAAGCTTTCTTT. The chain uses TRBV5-5 and TRBJ1-1; a possible D gene is TRBD1 (5 bases). The V end lost 0 bases, the J end lost 4 bases, and 13 bases lay between the germline ends. The CDR3 sequence is 15 residues long. Germline values: CDR1 SGHKS, CDR2 YYEKEE (reference sequence).

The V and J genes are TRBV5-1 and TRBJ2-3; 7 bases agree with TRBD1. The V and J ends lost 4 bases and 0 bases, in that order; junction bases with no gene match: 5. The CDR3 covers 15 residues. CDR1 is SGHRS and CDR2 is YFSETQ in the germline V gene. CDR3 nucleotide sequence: TGCGCCAGCAGCGGGACAGTAACTAGCACAGATACGCAGTATTTT. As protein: CASSGTVTSTDTQYF.

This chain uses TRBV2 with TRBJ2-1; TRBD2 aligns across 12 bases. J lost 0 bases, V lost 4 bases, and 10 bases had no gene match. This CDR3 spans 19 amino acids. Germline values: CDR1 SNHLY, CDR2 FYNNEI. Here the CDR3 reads CASSGGPSGGESSYNEQFF. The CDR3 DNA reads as TGTGCCAGCAGTGGAGGGCCTAGCGGGGGGGAAAGCTCCTACAATGAGCAGTTCTTC.